The TCR beta chain described here comes from a study of blood T cell repertoires in COVID-19. Study details: Samples came from the United States, Italy and Spain, spanning acute and convalescent COVID-19. T cells, B-cell-depleted T cells, or PBMCs provided the cDNA or gDNA that served as material.

In the source study's methods: Nucleated cell counts were estimated from reference gene primer amplification. The method was immunoSEQ multiplex PCR; TCRdb's version includes in-frame clones alone and lacks a portion of them. D and trimming were read from the DNA, whereas the V and J calls and clone size are those reported in that table. This repertoire shows 130,000 to 150,000 clones, about nine tenths found once; its top ten account for over 2%. CDR1 is SQVTM, CDR2 ANQGSEA, per germline. Trimming removed 4 bases at V and 6 bases at J, with 12 bases between. This CDR3 contains 12 residues. Sequencing was performed on peripheral blood. The clonotype comes from a human donor in a cohort sampled during active COVID-19. V gene TRBV29-1 combines with J gene TRBJ1-1; perhaps TRBD1 as D (6 bases). The CDR3 here is CSVGEGGPEAFF. In DNA, the CDR3 is TGCAGCGTTGGGGAGGGGGGCCCTGAAGCTTTCTTT.